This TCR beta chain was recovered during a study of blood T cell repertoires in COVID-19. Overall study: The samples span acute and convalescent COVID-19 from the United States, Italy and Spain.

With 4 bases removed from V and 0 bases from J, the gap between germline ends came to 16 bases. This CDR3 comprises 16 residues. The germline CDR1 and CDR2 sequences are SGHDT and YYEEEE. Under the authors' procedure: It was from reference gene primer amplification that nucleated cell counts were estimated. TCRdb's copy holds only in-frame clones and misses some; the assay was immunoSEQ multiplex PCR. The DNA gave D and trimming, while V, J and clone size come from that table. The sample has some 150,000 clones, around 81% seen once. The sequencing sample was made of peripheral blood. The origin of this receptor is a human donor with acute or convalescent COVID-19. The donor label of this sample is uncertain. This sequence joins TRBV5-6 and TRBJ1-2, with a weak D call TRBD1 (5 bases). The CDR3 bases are TGTGCCAGCAGCCTAAAGGGAGCGGGGGCTAACTATGGCTACACCTTC. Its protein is CASSLKGAGANYGYTF.